This entry lists 11 T cell receptor beta chains sequenced from one sample in a study of blood T cell repertoires in COVID-19. The assay was immunoSEQ multiplex PCR, and TCRdb's table has in-frame clones only and misses some. The data show around 100,000 clones, around 90% seen once. Sequenced material: peripheral blood. The receptors here all came from a human donor with active COVID-19. The donor label of this sample is uncertain.

This chain links TRBV7-3 with TRBJ2-2; D uncertain. V lost 5 bases to trimming and J lost 3 bases, with 13 bases between them. The germline V gene has CDR1 SGHTA and CDR2 FQGTGA. CDR3 length: 15 amino acids. CDR3 nucleotide sequence: TGTGCCAGCAGCCCACTTGGTGTAGACACCGGGGAGCTGTTTTTT. Translating gives CASSPLGVDTGELFF.

The CDR3 bases are TGTGCCAGCTCACCTAATTCACGGGACCAAGAGACCCAGTACTTC. Residues: CASSPNSRDQETQYF. V usage is TRBV18 and J usage is TRBJ2-5; D not resolved. V was pared by 3 bases and J by 0 bases, with 11 bases between. Germline CDR1 and CDR2: KGHSH and LQKENI. The CDR3 consists of 15 residues. Full variable domain (missing parts from reference TRBV18 and TRBJ2-5): NAGVMQNPRHLVRRRGQEARLRCSPMKGHSHVYWYRQLPEEGLKFMVYLQKENIIDESGMPKERFSAEFPKEGPSILRIQQVVRGDSAAYFCASSPNSRDQETQYFGPGTRLLVL.

The chain couples TRBV5-4 to TRBJ2-5, with TRBD2 matching over 12 bases. The trim removed 5 bases at V and 5 bases at J, leaving 10 bases unmatched. Germline-derived CDR1 and CDR2 are SGHNT and YYREEE (reference sequence). The CDR3 extends over 16 amino acids. The CDR3 protein is CASRPQLAGGEETQYF. CDR3 sequence (DNA): TGTGCCAGCAGGCCACAGCTAGCGGGGGGGGAGGAGACCCAGTACTTC.

The chain recombines TRBV10-3 with TRBJ2-5, with 9 bases identical to TRBD2. The J segment lost 5 bases and the V segment lost 9 bases, leaving 10 bases of the junction unmatched. Germline CDR1 reads ENHRY; CDR2 reads SYGVKD. The CDR3 contains 14 residues. The CDR3, as DNA: TGTGCCATAGGCGGCGGGGGGGCCGATGAGACCCAGTACTTC. This translates into CAIGGGGADETQYF.

The rearrangement links TRBV3-1 (or the pseudogene TRBV3-2) to TRBJ2-2; D gene ambiguous. The length of the CDR3 is 14 residues. Trimming stripped 2 bases from V and 2 bases from J, with 6 bases between. Germline CDR1 and CDR2: LGHDT and YNNKEL (reference sequence). CDR3 in DNA: TGTGCCAGCAGCCAAACAGTTAACACCGGGGAGCTGTTTTTT. It specifies CASSQTVNTGELFF.

This clone came up once. The V gene is TRBV2, the J gene TRBJ2-2; TRBD2 might be the D (6 bases). Trimming removed 6 bases at V and 1 base at J, with 21 bases between. From germline, CDR1 is SNHLY and CDR2 FYNNEI. There are 18 residues in the CDR3. For the CDR3, the DNA is TGTGCCAGCAGGGCCGCGGGGTCACCTCTTCTGAACACCGGGGAGCTGTTTTTT. Translating gives CASRAAGSPLLNTGELFF. The whole variable domain, filled in from reference TRBV2 and TRBJ2-2, reads EPEVTQTPSHQVTQMGQEVILRCVPISNHLYFYWYRQILGQKVEFLVSFYNNEISEKSEIFDDQFSVERPDGSNFTLKIRSTKLEDSAMYFCASRAAGSPLLNTGELFFGEGSRLTVL.

The chain is built from TRBV5-5 and TRBJ2-3; 11 bases fit TRBD1. The length of the CDR3 is 16 residues. CDR1 and CDR2 (germline): SGHKS, YYEKEE (reference sequence). V gave up 3 bases and J gave up 6 bases; unmatched junction bases: 9. The CDR3 loop reads CASSSTGTGGLDTQYF. The CDR3 DNA is TGTGCCAGCAGCTCTACCGGGACAGGGGGTTTGGATACGCAGTATTTT.

The rearrangement links TRBV6-4 to TRBJ2-1; 11 bases map to TRBD2. The CDR3 extends over 15 amino acids. Germline-derived CDR1 and CDR2 are MRHNA and SNTAGT. Unmatched junction bases numbered 3, after V lost 5 bases and J lost 3 bases. CDR3 sequence (DNA): TGTGCCAGCAGTTTAGCGGGGGGGGACTACAATGAGCAGTTCTTC. Translated: CASSLAGGDYNEQFF.

This sequence joins TRBV27 and TRBJ1-2, with 8 bases identical to TRBD1. The germline gives CDR1 MNHEY, CDR2 SMNVEV (reference sequence). CDR3 length: 15 amino acids. Unmatched junction bases numbered 10, after V lost 5 bases and J lost 5 bases. As DNA, the CDR3 is TGTGCCAGCAGTACACTCGGACAGGGCAAATATGGCTACACCTTC. Amino acids: CASSTLGQGKYGYTF.

This chain joins TRBV25-1 and TRBJ1-1, with D uncertain. There are 11 residues in the CDR3. The ends were cut back, 3 bases at V and 6 bases at J, with 5 bases in the middle. Germline V gene sequence: CDR1 MGHDK, CDR2 SYGVNS. The CDR3 loop is CASSDIAEAFF. CDR3 bases: TGTGCCAGCAGTGATATAGCTGAAGCTTTCTTT. Full variable domain (outside the CDR3, taken from reference TRBV25-1 and TRBJ1-1): EADIYQTPRYLVIGTGKKITLECSQTMGHDKMYWYQQDPGMELHLIHYSYGVNSTEKGDLSSESTVSRIRTEHFPLTLESARPSHTSQYLCASSDIAEAFFGQGTRLTVV.

As DNA, the CDR3 is TGTGCCAGCTCACCAAAGAACAGGGGCACCACTGAAGCTTTCTTT. The encoded protein is CASSPKNRGTTEAFF. The chain has TRBV18 and TRBJ1-1; 7 bases are shared with TRBD1. CDR1 is KGHSH and CDR2 is LQKENI in the germline V gene. The CDR3 length is 15 residues. V lost 2 bases, J lost 4 bases, and 7 bases stayed unmatched. Full variable domain (outside the CDR3, taken from reference TRBV18 and TRBJ1-1): NAGVMQNPRHLVRRRGQEARLRCSPMKGHSHVYWYRQLPEEGLKFMVYLQKENIIDESGMPKERFSAEFPKEGPSILRIQQVVRGDSAAYFCASSPKNRGTTEAFFGQGTRLTVV.